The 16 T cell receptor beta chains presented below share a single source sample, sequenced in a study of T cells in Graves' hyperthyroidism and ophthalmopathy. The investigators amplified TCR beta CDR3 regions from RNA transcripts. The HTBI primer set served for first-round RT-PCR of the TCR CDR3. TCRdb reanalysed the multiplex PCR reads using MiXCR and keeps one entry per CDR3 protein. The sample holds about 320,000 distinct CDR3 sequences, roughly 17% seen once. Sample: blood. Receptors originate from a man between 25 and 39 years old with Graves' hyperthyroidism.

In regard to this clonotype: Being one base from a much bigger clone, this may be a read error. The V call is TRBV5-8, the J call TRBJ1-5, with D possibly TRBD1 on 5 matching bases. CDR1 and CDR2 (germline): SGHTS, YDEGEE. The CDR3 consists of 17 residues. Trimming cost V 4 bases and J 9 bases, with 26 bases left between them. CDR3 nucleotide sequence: TGTGCCAGCAGCCGAGGGGTCACACCAGTGGCAGGTCTGCCCCAGCATTTT. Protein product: CASSRGVTPVAGLPQHF.

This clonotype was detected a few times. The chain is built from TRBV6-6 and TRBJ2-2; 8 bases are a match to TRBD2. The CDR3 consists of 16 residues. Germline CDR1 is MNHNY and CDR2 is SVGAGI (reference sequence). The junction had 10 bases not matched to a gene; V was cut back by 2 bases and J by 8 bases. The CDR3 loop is CASSYNPGLVRGELFF. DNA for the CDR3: TGTGCCAGCAGTTACAACCCGGGACTAGTTAGGGGGGAGCTGTTTTTT.

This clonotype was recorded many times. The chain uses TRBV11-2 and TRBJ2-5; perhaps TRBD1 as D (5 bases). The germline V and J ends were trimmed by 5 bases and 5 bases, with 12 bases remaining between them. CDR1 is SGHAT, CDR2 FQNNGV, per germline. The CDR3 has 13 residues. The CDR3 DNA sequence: TGTGCCAGCAGCCCAAATCACAGGGAGACCCAGTACTTC. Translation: CASSPNHRETQYF.

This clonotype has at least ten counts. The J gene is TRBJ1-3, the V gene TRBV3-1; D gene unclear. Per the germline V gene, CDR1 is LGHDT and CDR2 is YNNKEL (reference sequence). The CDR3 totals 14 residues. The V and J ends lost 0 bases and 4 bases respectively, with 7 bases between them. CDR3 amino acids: CASSQDPRGNTIYF. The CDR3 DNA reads TGTGCCAGCAGCCAAGATCCCAGGGGAAACACCATATATTTT.

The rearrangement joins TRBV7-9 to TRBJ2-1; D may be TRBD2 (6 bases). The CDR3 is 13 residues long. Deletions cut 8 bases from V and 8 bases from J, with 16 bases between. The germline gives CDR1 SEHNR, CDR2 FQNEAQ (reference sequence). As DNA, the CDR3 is TGTGCCAGCGCGGCGGCGGGGAGGTATGAGCAGTTCTTC. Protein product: CASAAAGRYEQFF. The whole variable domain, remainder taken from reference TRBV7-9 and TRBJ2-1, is DTGVSQNPRHKITKRGQNVTFRCDPISEHNRLYWYRQTLGQGPEFLTYFQNEAQLEKSRLLSDRFSAERPKGSFSTLEIQRTEQGDSAMYLCASAAAGRYEQFFGPGTRLTVL.

The CDR3 sequence is CASSFGTGPGYTF. DNA of the CDR3: TGTGCCAGCAGTTTTGGGACAGGGCCTGGCTACACCTTC. V gene TRBV28 combines with J gene TRBJ1-2; 9 nucleotides agree with TRBD1. V shed 3 bases, J shed 7 bases, and the junction held 3 bases outside the gene matches. Per the germline V gene, CDR1 is MDHEN and CDR2 is SYDVKM. The CDR3 extends over 13 amino acids.

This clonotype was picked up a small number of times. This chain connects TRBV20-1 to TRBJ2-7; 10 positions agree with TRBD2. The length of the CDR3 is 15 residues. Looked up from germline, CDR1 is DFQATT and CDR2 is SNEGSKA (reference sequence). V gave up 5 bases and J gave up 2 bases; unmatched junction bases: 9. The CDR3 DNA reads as TGCAGTGCTTGGGGGGGGACTAGCGCAGCCTACGAGCAGTACTTC. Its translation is CSAWGGTSAAYEQYF.

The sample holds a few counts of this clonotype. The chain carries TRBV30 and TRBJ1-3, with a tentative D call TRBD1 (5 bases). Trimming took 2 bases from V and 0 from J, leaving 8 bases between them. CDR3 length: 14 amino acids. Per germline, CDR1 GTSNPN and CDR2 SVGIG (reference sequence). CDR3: CAWSWDLSGNTIYF. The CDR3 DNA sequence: TGTGCCTGGAGTTGGGACCTCTCTGGAAACACCATATATTTT.

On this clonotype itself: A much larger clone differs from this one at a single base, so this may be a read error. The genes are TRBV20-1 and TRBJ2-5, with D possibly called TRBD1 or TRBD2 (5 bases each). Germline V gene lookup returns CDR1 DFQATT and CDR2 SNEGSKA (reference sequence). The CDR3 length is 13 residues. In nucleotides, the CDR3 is TGCGGTGCTAGTGGTGGGACCACCCAGTCCCCGTACTTC. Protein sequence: CGASGGTTQSPYF.

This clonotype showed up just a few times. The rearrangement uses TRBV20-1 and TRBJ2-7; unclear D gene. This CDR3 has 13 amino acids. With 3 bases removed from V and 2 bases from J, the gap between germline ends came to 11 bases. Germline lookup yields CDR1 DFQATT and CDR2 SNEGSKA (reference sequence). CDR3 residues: CSASSGYAYEQYF. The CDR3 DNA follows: TGCAGTGCTAGTTCTGGGTATGCCTACGAGCAGTACTTC.

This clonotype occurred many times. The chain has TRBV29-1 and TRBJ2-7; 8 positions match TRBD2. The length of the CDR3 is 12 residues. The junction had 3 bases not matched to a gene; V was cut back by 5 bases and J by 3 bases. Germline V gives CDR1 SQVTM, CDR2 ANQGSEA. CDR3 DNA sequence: TGCAGCGTTTCGGGGGGGGACTACGAGCAGTACTTC. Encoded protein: CSVSGGDYEQYF.

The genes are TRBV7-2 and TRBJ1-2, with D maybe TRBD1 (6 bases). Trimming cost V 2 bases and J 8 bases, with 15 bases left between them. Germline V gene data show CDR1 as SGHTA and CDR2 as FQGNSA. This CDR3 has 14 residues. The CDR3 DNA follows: TGTGCCAGCAGCTTACCGGGGGCTGACGAGGGCTACACCTTC. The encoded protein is CASSLPGADEGYTF.

CDR3 in amino acids: CASSPSVASDYGYTF. The CDR3 DNA sequence: TGTGCCAGTAGTCCCTCCGTGGCGTCCGACTATGGCTACACCTTC. The chain combines TRBV19 with TRBJ1-2; D gene unclear. The CDR3 has 15 amino acids. Deletions cut 5 bases from V and 3 bases from J, with 16 bases between. Germline CDR1 and CDR2: LNHDA and SQIVND (reference sequence). Variable domain in full (rest from reference TRBV19 and TRBJ1-2): DGGITQSPKYLFRKEGQNVTLSCEQNLNHDAMYWYRQDPGQGLRLIYYSQIVNDFQKGDIAEGYSVSREKKESFPLTVTSAQKNPTAFYLCASSPSVASDYGYTFGSGTRLTVV.

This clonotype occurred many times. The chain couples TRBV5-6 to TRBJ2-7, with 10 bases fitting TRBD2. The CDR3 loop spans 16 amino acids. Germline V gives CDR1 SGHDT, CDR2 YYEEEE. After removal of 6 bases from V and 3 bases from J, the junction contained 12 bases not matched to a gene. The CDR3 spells CASTHWASGSHYEQYF. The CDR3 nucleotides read TGTGCCAGCACCCACTGGGCTAGCGGGAGCCACTACGAGCAGTACTTC.

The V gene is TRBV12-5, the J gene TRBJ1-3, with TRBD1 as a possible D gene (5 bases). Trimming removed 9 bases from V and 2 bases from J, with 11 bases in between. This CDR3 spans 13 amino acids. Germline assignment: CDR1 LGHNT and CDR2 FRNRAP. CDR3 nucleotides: TGTGCTAGCGCCGGGGCGGCTGGAAACACCATATATTTT. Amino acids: CASAGAAGNTIYF. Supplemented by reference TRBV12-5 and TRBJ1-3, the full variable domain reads DARVTQTPRHKVTEMGQEVTMRCQPILGHNTVFWYRQTMMQGLELLAYFRNRAPLDDSGMPKDRFSAEMPDATLATLKIQPSEPRDSAVYFCASAGAAGNTIYFGEGSWLTVV.

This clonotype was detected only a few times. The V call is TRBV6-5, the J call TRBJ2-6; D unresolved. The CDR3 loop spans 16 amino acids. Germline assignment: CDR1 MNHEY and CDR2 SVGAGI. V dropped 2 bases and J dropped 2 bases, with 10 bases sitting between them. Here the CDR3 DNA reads TGTGCCAGCAGTTACGGAATTTCCGCTGGGGCCAACGTCCTGACTTTC. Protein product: CASSYGISAGANVLTF.